This T cell receptor (beta chain) was captured by sequencing in a study of T cell responses to AZD1222 COVID-19 vaccine. As regards this clone: The antigen remains unidentified.

Study results and limitations: Baseline antibody screening turned up just a handful of seropositive AZD1222 recipients. The study found Spike-specific TCR breadth and depth rose after two AZD1222 doses.

Assay used: immunoSEQ multiplex PCR; TCRdb lists only in-frame clones, some missing. The top ten hold approximately 16% of the sample, which has approximately 100,000 clones, about 88% seen once. The TCR was taken from an adult in good health. The sample consisted of peripheral blood, taken on day 0 of AZD1222 vaccination.

The CDR3 nucleotides are TGTGCCAGCACCGAAGGGACAGGGGGTAGCGAGCAGTACTTC. It specifies CASTEGTGGSEQYF. This chain links TRBV2 with TRBJ2-7; 11 bases are shared with TRBD1. The V and J ends lost 7 bases and 6 bases, in that order; junction bases with no gene match: 8. This CDR3 is 14 amino acids long. CDR1 and CDR2 (germline): SNHLY, FYNNEI.